These T cell receptor beta chains were read from a single sample in a study of cytomegalovirus exposure and HLA in healthy donors. Assay: immunoSEQ multiplex PCR; the TCRdb copy retains only in-frame clones and omits some. The sample yields around 110,000 clones, approximately 58% seen once. The sequencing input was PBMCs. Receptor source: a woman aged 25 to 39 in good health and CMV-seronegative. Both conserved end residues are part of each CDR3. The order of the fields is D gene, clone size, V gene, J gene, CDR3 DNA, CDR3 protein. D genes are given only for firm matches. Clone sizes are given selectively: once, few, many, or a class where the clone is expanded.

>NA|few|TRBV5-1|TRBJ1-1
TGCGCCAGCAGCTCCTTTCGGGAAGGAGCTTTCTTT
CASSSFREGAFF
>TRBD1|NA|TRBV10-1|TRBJ1-1
TGCGCCAGCAGTGAGTCCGGGACAGGGGGCACTGAAGCTTTCTTT
CASSESGTGGTEAFF
>NA|once|TRBV19|TRBJ1-2
TGTGCCAGTACCAACTCACGACAGGCCCTTAACTATGGCTACACCTTC
CASTNSRQALNYGYTF
>TRBD1|NA|TRBV4-2|TRBJ2-4
TGTGCCAGCAGCCCGGCTCAGGACAGGAGAGACATTCAGTACTTC
CASSPAQDRRDIQYF
>NA|few|TRBV12-1|TRBJ1-1
TGTGCCAGCAGCTTTGTCGGGCAGGGAGGGGACACTGAAGCTTTCTTT
CASSFVGQGGDTEAFF
>TRBD2|NA|TRBV7-2|TRBJ2-7
TGTGCCAGCAGCGACGCGGGAGTCCACGAGCAGTACTTC
CASSDAGVHEQYF
>NA|few|TRBV7-6|TRBJ1-1
TGTGCCAGCAGCTTAGAGGGCGGGGCCGGTGAAGCTTTCTTT
CASSLEGGAGEAFF
>NA|NA|TRBV28|TRBJ1-2
TGTGCCAGCAGTTTAGGTCGGTTTTATGGCTACACCTTC
CASSLGRFYGYTF
>NA|NA|TRBV5-4|TRBJ1-1
TGTGCCAGCAGCTCCTGGCCAGTGAACACTGAAGCTTTCTTT
CASSSWPVNTEAFF
>NA|once|TRBV5-1|TRBJ2-5
TGCGCCAGCAGCTTGGGCGGAGGACGGGAAGAGACCCAGTACTTC
CASSLGGGREETQYF
>TRBD1|NA|TRBV9|TRBJ2-2
TGTGCCAGCAGCGCGATGGGAGGGACAGGGCACGGGGAGCTGTTTTTT
CASSAMGGTGHGELFF
>NA|few|TRBV5-4|TRBJ1-2
TGTGCCAGCAGCCCCGGTGGCTCCCAAGGGGATGGCTACACCTTC
CASSPGGSQGDGYTF
>NA|NA|TRBV27|TRBJ1-2
TGTGCCAGCAGTTTTTCGGGGATCTACGGCTACACCTTC
CASSFSGIYGYTF
>NA|NA|TRBV11-3|TRBJ1-1
TGTGCCAGCAGCTTAGGGGGAGGGTTTGACACTGAAGCTTTCTTT
CASSLGGGFDTEAFF
>TRBD1|NA|TRBV28|TRBJ1-1
TGTGCCAGCAGTTTATTAGGGGGCGCCAGGACTGAAGCTTTCTTT
CASSLLGGARTEAFF
>TRBD2|NA|TRBV14|TRBJ2-7
TGTGCCAGCAGCCAAGGTACTAGCGGGGGGAGCTCCTACGAGCAGTACTTC
CASSQGTSGGSSYEQYF
>TRBD2|NA|TRBV9|TRBJ2-3
TGTGCCAGCAGCGCCCCTAGGGGCGGGAGGTTAACAGATACGCAGTATTTT
CASSAPRGGRLTDTQYF
>TRBD1|NA|TRBV5-4|TRBJ2-1
TGTGCCAGCAGCTGGGGACAGGGTTTTGCGAATGAGCAGTTCTTC
CASSWGQGFANEQFF
>NA|once|TRBV5-1|TRBJ2-3
TGCGCCAGCAGCGCAGGGGTACTCACAGATACGCAGTATTTT
CASSAGVLTDTQYF
>NA|NA|TRBV19|TRBJ2-7
TGTGCCAGTAGTATACAAGCGGGTGCCTACGAGCAGTACTTC
CASSIQAGAYEQYF
>TRBD2|NA|TRBV15|TRBJ2-5
TGTGCCACCAGCAAGGGACTAGCGGGGGGAGAGACCCAGTACTTC
CATSKGLAGGETQYF
>TRBD2|NA|TRBV5-1|TRBJ2-1
TGCGCCAGCAGCTTGGGGACTAGCGGGAGGGTCAATGAGCAGTTCTTC
CASSLGTSGRVNEQFF
>NA|NA|TRBV2|TRBJ2-2
TGTGCCAGCACCGGGGACTCCTCGAACACCGGGGAGCTGTTTTTT
CASTGDSSNTGELFF
>TRBD1|NA|TRBV7-2|TRBJ2-7
TGTGCCAGCAGCCCGCTGGGGACAGGGGGGGATCGGCAGTACTTC
CASSPLGTGGDRQYF
>NA|NA|TRBV30|TRBJ1-4
TGTGCCTGGAGTTCCGTAAAAGAAAAACTGTTTTTT
CAWSSVKEKLFF
>TRBD2|NA|TRBV28|TRBJ2-2
TGTGCCAGCAGCCCCAGGACTAGCGGGAGGGCCAACACCGGGGAGCTGTTTTTT
CASSPRTSGRANTGELFF
>NA|NA|TRBV21-1|TRBJ2-3
TGTGCCAGCAGCAAAGTAGGGACTAGCGGGAGTTCCCCCACAGATACGCAGTATTTT
CASSKVGTSGSSPTDTQYF
>TRBD1|NA|TRBV28|TRBJ1-5
TGTGCCAGCAGTTATCCGGGGACAGGGGATCAGCCCCAGCATTTT
CASSYPGTGDQPQHF
>TRBD2|NA|TRBV29-1|TRBJ2-5
TGCAGCGTGGCGGGGGGTCAAGAGACCCAGTACTTC
CSVAGGQETQYF
>NA|NA|TRBV5-5|TRBJ2-3
TGTGCCAGCAGCTTACCATTGACAGGTCCCGATACGCAGTATTTT
CASSLPLTGPDTQYF
>TRBD1|NA|TRBV11-2|TRBJ1-1
TGTGCCAGCAGCTCATGGGACAGGGAGGGTGAAGCTTTCTTT
CASSSWDREGEAFF
>NA|NA|TRBV11-2|TRBJ1-1
TGTGCCAGCAGCTTAGAGGCGGGGGGGGACACTGAAGCTTTCTTT
CASSLEAGGDTEAFF
>TRBD1|NA|TRBV30|TRBJ1-1
TGTGCCTGCCGGACAGGGAGAATCTCCATGAACACTGAAGCTTTCTTT
CACRTGRISMNTEAFF